These 5 T cell receptor beta chains share one sample of origin, sequenced in a study of CD8 T cells in Susac syndrome. With random hexamers, about 0.45 to 1 ug RNA was reverse transcribed. TCRdb reprocessed the immunoSEQ multiplex PCR reads via MiXCR and lists one record per CDR3 protein. This sample has tens of thousands of distinct CDR3 sequences, with 93% found just once. The sequenced sample consisted of CD4+ T cells from PBMCs. The receptor set was obtained from a human donor with Susac syndrome.

The chain has TRBV30 and TRBJ2-2; D gene unclear. Trimming removed 7 bases at V and 12 bases at J, with 18 bases between. This CDR3 is built from 12 residues. Germline-derived CDR1 and CDR2 are GTSNPN and SVGIG (reference sequence). CDR3 nucleotides: TGTGCCTCTGGACCCGGAAATTCTAAGCTGTTTTTT. The encoded protein is CASGPGNSKLFF. The whole variable domain, filled in from reference TRBV30 and TRBJ2-2, reads SQTIHQWPATLVQPVGSPLSLECTVEGTSNPNLYWYRQAAGRGLQLLFYSVGIGQISSEVPQNLSASRPQDRQFILSSKKLLLSDSGFYLCASGPGNSKLFFGEGSRLTVL.

The chain couples TRBV20-1 to TRBJ2-5; D may match TRBD1 or TRBD2 (5 bases each). V lost 7 bases, J lost 2 bases, and 11 bases lay in between. The CDR3 length is 12 residues. Germline assignment: CDR1 DFQATT and CDR2 SNEGSKA (reference sequence). This CDR3 is CSGDLQQETQYF. Written as DNA, the CDR3 is TGCAGTGGGGACCTCCAACAAGAGACCCAGTACTTC.

This clonotype was seen a few times. This sequence joins TRBV7-8 and TRBJ2-7; D remains ambiguous. Germline V gene data show CDR1 as SGHVS and CDR2 as FQNEAQ. This CDR3 region has 15 residues. V was pared by 5 bases and J by 0 bases, with 14 bases between. CDR3: CASSPQRTFSYEQYF. The CDR3 DNA reads as TGTGCCAGCAGCCCTCAACGGACCTTCTCCTACGAGCAGTACTTC.

This clonotype was counted only a few times. This chain joins TRBV24-1 and TRBJ1-1, with D maybe TRBD1 (6 bases). The CDR3 has 13 residues. The germline gives CDR1 KGHDR, CDR2 SFDVKD. V was clipped by 6 bases and J by 5 bases, with 12 bases between them. The CDR3 nucleotides read TGTGCCACCAGTCAAGCAGGGGAAACTGAAGCTTTCTTT. Translation gives CATSQAGETEAFF.

The chain combines TRBV5-1 with TRBJ2-5, with 12 nucleotides matching TRBD1. CDR3 length: 14 residues. Per the germline V gene, CDR1 is SGHRS and CDR2 is YFSETQ. With V trimmed by 4 bases and J by 5 bases, 3 bases remained unmatched. The CDR3 DNA reads TGCGCCAGCAGCGGTGGGACAGGGGGCGAGACCCAGTACTTC. Its translation: CASSGGTGGETQYF.